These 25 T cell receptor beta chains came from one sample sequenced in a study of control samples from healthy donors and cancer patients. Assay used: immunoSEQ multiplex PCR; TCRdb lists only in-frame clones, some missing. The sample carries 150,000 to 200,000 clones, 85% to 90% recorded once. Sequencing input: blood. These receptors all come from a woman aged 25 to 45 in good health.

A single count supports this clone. The CDR3 loop is CASSLGRDRRNEQFF. CDR3 bases: TGTGCCAGCAGCTTAGGGCGGGACAGGAGGAATGAGCAGTTCTTC. The V and J genes are TRBV11-3 and TRBJ2-1; TRBD1 aligns across 8 bases. The germline CDR1 and CDR2 sequences are SGHNT and YENEEA. V lost 1 base and J lost 7; bases outside the gene matches: 6. This CDR3 region has 15 residues.

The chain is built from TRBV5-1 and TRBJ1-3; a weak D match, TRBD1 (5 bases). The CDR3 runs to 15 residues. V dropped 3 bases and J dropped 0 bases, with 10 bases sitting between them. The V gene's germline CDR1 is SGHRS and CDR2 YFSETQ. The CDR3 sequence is CASSSDTYSGNTIYF. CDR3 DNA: TGCGCCAGCAGCTCGGACACATACTCTGGAAACACCATATATTTT.

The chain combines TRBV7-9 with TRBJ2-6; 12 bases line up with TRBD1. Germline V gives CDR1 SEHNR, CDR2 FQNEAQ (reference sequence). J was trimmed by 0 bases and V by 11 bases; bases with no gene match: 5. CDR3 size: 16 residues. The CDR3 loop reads CAGGDRGPSGANVLTF. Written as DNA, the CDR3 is TGTGCCGGGGGGGACAGGGGGCCCTCTGGGGCCAACGTCCTGACTTTC.

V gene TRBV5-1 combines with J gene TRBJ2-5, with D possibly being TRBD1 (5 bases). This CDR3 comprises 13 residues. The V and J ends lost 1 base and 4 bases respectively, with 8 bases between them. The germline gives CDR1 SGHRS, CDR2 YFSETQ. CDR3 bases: TGCGCCAGCAGCTTGAAAGGGGTAGAGACCCAGTACTTC. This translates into CASSLKGVETQYF.

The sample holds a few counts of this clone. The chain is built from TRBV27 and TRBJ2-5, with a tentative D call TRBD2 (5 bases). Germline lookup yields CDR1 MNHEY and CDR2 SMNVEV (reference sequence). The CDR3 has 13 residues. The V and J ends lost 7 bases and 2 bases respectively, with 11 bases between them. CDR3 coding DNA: TGTGCCAGCAAGAGACGGGGACAAGAGACCCAGTACTTC. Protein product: CASKRRGQETQYF.

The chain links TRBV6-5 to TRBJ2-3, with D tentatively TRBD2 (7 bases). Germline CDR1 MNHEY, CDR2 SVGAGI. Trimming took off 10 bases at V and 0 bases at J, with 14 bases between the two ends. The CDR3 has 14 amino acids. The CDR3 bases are TGTGCCATCTCGGGGGGACACAGCACAGATACGCAGTATTTT. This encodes CAISGGHSTDTQYF.

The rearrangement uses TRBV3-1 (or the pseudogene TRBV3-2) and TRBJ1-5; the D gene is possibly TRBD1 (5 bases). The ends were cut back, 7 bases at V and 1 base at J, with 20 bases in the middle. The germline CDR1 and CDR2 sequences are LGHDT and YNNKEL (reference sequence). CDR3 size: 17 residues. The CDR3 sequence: CASIWPFQGWSNQPQHF. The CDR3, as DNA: TGTGCCAGCATCTGGCCCTTTCAGGGTTGGAGCAATCAGCCCCAGCATTTT.

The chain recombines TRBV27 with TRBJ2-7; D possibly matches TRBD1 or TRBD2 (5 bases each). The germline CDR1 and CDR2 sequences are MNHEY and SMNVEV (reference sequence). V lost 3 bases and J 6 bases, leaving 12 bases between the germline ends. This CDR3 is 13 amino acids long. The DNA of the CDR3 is TGTGCCAGCAGTTTTTTCCGGGACGGCGAGCAGTACTTC. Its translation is CASSFFRDGEQYF.

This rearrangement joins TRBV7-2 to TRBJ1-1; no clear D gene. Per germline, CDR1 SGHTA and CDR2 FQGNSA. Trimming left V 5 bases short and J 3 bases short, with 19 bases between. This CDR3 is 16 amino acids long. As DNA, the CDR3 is TGTGCCAGCAGCCTTAGGAGCTTGGTTTTGGACACTGAAGCTTTCTTT. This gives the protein CASSLRSLVLDTEAFF.

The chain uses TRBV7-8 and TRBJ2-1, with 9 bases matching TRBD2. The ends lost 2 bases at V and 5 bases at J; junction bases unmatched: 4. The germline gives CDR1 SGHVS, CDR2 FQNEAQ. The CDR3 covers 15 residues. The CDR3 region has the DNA TGTGCCAGCAGCTTATCTAGCGGGATACACAATGAGCAGTTCTTC. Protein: CASSLSSGIHNEQFF.

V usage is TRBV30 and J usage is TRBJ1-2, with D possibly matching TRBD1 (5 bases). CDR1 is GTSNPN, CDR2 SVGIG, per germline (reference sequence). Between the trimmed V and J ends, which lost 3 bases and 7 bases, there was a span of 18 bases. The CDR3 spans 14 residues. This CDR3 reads CAWRPRGSLGGYTF. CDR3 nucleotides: TGTGCCTGGAGGCCACGGGGGTCGTTGGGTGGCTACACCTTC. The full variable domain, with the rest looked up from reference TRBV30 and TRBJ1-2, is SQTIHQWPATLVQPVGSPLSLECTVEGTSNPNLYWYRQAAGRGLQLLFYSVGIGQISSEVPQNLSASRPQDRQFILSSKKLLLSDSGFYLCAWRPRGSLGGYTFGSGTRLTVV.

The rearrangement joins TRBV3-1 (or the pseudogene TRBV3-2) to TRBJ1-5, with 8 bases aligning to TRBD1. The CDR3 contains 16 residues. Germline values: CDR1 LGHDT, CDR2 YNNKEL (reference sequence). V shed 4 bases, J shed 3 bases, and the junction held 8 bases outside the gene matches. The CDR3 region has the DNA TGTGCCAGCAGCCGAGGACAGGGCCAATTCAATCAGCCCCAGCATTTT. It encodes CASSRGQGQFNQPQHF.

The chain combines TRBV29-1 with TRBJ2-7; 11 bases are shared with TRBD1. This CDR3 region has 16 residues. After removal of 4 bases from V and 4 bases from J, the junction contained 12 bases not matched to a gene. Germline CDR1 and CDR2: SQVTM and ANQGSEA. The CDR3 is CSVVWTGGFPGYEQYF. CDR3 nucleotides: TGCAGCGTTGTCTGGACAGGGGGCTTCCCAGGGTACGAGCAGTACTTC.

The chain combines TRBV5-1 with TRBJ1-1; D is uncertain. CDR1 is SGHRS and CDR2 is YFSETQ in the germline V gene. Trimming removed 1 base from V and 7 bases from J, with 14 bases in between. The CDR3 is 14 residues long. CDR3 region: CASSLRGRDGEAFF. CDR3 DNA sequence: TGCGCCAGCAGCTTGAGAGGGCGCGACGGTGAAGCTTTCTTT.

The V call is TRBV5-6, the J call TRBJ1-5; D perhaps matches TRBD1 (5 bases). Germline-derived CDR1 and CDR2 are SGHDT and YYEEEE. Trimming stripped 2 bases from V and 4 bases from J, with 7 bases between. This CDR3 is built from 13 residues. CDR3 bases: TGTGCCAGCAGCTTATCAGGGAATCAGCCCCAGCATTTT. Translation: CASSLSGNQPQHF.

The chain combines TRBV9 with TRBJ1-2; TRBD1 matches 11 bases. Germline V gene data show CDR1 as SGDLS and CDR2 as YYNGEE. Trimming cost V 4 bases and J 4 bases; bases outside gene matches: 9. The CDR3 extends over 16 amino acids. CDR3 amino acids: CASSPRTGGAFYGYTF. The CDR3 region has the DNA TGTGCCAGCAGCCCTCGGACAGGGGGCGCTTTCTATGGCTACACCTTC.

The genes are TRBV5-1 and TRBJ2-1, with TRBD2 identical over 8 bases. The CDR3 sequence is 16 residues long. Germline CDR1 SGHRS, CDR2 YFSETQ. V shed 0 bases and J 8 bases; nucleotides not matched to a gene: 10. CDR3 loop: CASSLGLAGFSDEQFF. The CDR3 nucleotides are TGCGCCAGCAGCTTGGGCCTAGCGGGCTTTAGCGATGAGCAGTTCTTC.

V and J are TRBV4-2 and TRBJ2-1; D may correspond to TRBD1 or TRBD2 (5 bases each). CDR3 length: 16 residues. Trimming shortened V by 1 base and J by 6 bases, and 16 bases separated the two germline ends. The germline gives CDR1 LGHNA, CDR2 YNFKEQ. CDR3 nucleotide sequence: TGTGCCAGCAGCCAAGGGGGGATGGGTCAGGGCAATGAGCAGTTCTTC. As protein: CASSQGGMGQGNEQFF.

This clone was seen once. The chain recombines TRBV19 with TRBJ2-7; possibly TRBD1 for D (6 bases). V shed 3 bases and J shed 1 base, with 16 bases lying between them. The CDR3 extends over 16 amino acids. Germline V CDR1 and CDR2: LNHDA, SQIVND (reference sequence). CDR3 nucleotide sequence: TGTGCCAGTAGTATTAAGCCCGGGACAAGTTCCTACGAGCAGTACGTC. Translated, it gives CASSIKPGTSSYEQYV.

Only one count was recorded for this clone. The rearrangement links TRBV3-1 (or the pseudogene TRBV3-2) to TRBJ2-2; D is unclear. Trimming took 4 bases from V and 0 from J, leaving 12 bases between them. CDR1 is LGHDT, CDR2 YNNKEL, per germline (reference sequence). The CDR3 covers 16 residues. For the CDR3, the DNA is TGTGCCAGCAGCCCCGAGACCGCTACGAACACCGGGGAGCTGTTTTTT. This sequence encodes CASSPETATNTGELFF.

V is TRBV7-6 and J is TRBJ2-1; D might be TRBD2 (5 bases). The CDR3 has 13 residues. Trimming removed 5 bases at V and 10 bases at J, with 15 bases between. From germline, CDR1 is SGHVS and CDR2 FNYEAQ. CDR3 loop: CASSRTSEGEQFF. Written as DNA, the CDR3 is TGTGCCAGCAGCCGTACTAGTGAGGGCGAGCAGTTCTTC.

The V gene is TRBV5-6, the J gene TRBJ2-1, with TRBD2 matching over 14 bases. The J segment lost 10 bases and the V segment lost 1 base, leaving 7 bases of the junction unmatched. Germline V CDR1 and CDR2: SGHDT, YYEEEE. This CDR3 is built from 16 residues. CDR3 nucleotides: TGTGCCAGCAGCTTGCCGGGACTAGCGGGGGAAGGCGAGCAGTTCTTC. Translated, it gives CASSLPGLAGEGEQFF.

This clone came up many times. The CDR3 region is CASSSSRTEQFF. CDR3 nucleotides: TGCGCCAGCAGCAGCTCGAGGACTGAGCAGTTCTTC. The genes are TRBV5-1 and TRBJ2-1; D uncertain. This CDR3 comprises 12 residues. Germline-derived CDR1 and CDR2 are SGHRS and YFSETQ. The V gene lost 4 bases and the J gene lost 9 bases, with 11 bases spanning the gap.

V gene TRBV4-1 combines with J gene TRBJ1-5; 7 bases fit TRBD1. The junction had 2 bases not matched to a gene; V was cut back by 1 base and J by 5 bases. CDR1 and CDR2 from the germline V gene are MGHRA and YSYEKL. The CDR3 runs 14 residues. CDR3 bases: TGCGCCAGCAGCCAAGGACAGGGTCATCAGCCCCAGCATTTT. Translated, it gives CASSQGQGHQPQHF.

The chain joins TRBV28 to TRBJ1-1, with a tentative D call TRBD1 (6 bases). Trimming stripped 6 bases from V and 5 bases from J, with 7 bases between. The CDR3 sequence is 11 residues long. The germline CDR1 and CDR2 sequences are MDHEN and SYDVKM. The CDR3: CASRQGTEAFF. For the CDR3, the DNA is TGTGCCAGCAGACAGGGTACTGAAGCTTTCTTT. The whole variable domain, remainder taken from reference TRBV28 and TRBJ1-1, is DVKVTQSSRYLVKRTGEKVFLECVQDMDHENMFWYRQDPGLGLRLIYFSYDVKMKEKGDIPEGYSVSREKKERFSLILESASTNQTSMYLCASRQGTEAFFGQGTRLTVV.